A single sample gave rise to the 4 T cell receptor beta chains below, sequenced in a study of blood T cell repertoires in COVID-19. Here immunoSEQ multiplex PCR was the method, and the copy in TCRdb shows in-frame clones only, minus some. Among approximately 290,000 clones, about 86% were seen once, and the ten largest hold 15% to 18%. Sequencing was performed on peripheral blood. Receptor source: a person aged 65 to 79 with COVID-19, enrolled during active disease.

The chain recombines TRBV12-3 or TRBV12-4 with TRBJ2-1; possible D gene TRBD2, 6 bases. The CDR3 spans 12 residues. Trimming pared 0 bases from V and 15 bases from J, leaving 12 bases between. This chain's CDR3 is CASSLAGLVLFF. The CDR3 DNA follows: TGTGCCAGCAGTTTAGCGGGACTTGTGCTGTTCTTC.

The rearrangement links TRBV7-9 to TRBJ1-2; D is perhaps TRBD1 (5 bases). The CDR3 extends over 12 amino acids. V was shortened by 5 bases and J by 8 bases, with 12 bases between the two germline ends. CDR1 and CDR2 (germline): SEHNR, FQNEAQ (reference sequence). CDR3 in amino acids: CASSTRVFGYTF. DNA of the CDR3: TGTGCCAGCAGCACCAGGGTCTTCGGCTACACCTTC.

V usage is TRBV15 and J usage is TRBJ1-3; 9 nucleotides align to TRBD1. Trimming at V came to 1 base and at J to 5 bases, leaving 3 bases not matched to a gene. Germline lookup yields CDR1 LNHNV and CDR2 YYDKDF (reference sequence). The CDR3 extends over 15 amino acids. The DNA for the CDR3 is TGTGCCACCAGCAGAGTCGGGACAGGGAGAAACACCATATATTTT. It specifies CATSRVGTGRNTIYF.

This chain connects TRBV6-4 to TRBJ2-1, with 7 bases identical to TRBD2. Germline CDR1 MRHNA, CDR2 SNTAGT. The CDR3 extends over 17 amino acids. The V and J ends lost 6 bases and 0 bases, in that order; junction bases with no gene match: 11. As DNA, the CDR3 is TGTGCCAGCAGATTAGCGGGTTTATCTGCCTCCTACAATGAGCAGTTCTTC. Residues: CASRLAGLSASYNEQFF.